The 20 T cell receptor beta chains in this list originate from one sample, sequenced in a study of blood T cell repertoires in COVID-19. Sequencing was performed with immunoSEQ multiplex PCR; in TCRdb, only in-frame clones are kept and a portion is missing. This repertoire shows 200,000 to 250,000 clones, about 85% found once; its top ten account for over 0.95%. The sample consisted of peripheral blood. These receptors all come from a man aged 35 to 55 with acute or convalescent COVID-19.

The V and J genes are TRBV5-4 and TRBJ2-5; 7 bases map to TRBD2. The V gene's germline CDR1 is SGHNT and CDR2 YYREEE (reference sequence). The CDR3 covers 15 residues. With 2 bases clipped from V and 0 bases from J, the junction kept 4 bases outside the gene matches. In DNA, the CDR3 is TGTGCCAGCAGCTTAAGCGGGGCTAACCAAGAGACCCAGTACTTC. This gives the protein CASSLSGANQETQYF.

The chain is built from TRBV7-9 and TRBJ1-6, with 9 bases lining up with TRBD1. The V gene end was trimmed by 5 bases and the J gene end by 9 bases; junction bases not matched to a gene: 8. Germline-derived CDR1 and CDR2 are SEHNR and FQNEAQ (reference sequence). The CDR3 contains 15 residues. This chain's CDR3 is CASSKTGGEVSPLHF. The CDR3 DNA follows: TGTGCCAGCAGCAAGACAGGGGGTGAAGTTTCACCCCTCCACTTT. The whole variable domain, filled in from reference TRBV7-9 and TRBJ1-6, reads DTGVSQNPRHKITKRGQNVTFRCDPISEHNRLYWYRQTLGQGPEFLTYFQNEAQLEKSRLLSDRFSAERPKGSFSTLEIQRTEQGDSAMYLCASSKTGGEVSPLHFGNGTRLTVT.

The chain uses TRBV4-3 and TRBJ2-7; 10 bases align to TRBD1. Germline V lookup: CDR1 LGHNA, CDR2 YSLEER. With 3 bases clipped from V and 5 bases from J, the junction kept 7 bases outside the gene matches. This CDR3 contains 15 residues. The CDR3 DNA follows: TGCGCCAGCAGCCACAGACAGGGGGCGTTGAACGAGCAGTACTTC. Translation: CASSHRQGALNEQYF.

The chain is built from TRBV27 and TRBJ1-2; D gene ambiguous. V was clipped by 10 bases and J by 4 bases, with 19 bases between them. Germline loops: CDR1 MNHEY, CDR2 SMNVEV (reference sequence). CDR3 length equals 14 residues. The CDR3 bases are TGTGCCACGTGGGCCGCTGGGCCTGGCTATGGCTACACCTTC. Translated, it gives CATWAAGPGYGYTF.

The chain uses TRBV9 and TRBJ2-1, with a tentative D call TRBD1 (6 bases). Looked up from germline, CDR1 is SGDLS and CDR2 is YYNGEE. Trimming removed 0 bases from V and 10 bases from J, with 8 bases in between. This CDR3 has 12 amino acids. This CDR3 is CASSVDDREQFF. The CDR3, as DNA: TGTGCCAGCAGCGTAGATGACAGGGAGCAGTTCTTC.

J is TRBJ1-1 and V is TRBV5-4, with D uncertain. The germline V gene has CDR1 SGHNT and CDR2 YYREEE (reference sequence). The V end lost 8 bases, the J end lost 1 base, and 18 bases lay between the germline ends. The CDR3 consists of 15 residues. The CDR3 is CASSFFHLRNTEAFF. The DNA for the CDR3 is TGTGCCAGTTCTTTTTTCCATCTGAGGAACACTGAAGCTTTCTTT.

V is TRBV6-6 and J is TRBJ1-2; TRBD1 matches at 9 bases. V gave up 7 bases and J gave up 4 bases; unmatched junction bases: 10. This CDR3 comprises 15 residues. Germline CDR1 and CDR2: MNHNY and SVGAGI (reference sequence). The CDR3 DNA is TGTGCCAGCATTCATTCCGGGACAGGGACCTATGGCTACACCTTC. Its protein product is CASIHSGTGTYGYTF.

The genes are TRBV2 and TRBJ2-7, with D possibly being TRBD1 (6 bases). The germline gives CDR1 SNHLY, CDR2 FYNNEI. The CDR3 loop spans 11 amino acids. The V end was cut by 8 bases, the J end by 3 bases, with 8 bases between. This chain's CDR3 is CASGTYYEQYF. The CDR3 DNA is TGTGCCAGCGGGACATACTACGAGCAGTACTTC.

V and J are TRBV6-5 and TRBJ2-1; perhaps TRBD2 as D (5 bases). V dropped 5 bases and J dropped 5 bases, with 13 bases sitting between them. The CDR3 consists of 14 residues. Germline CDR1 MNHEY, CDR2 SVGAGI. CDR3 loop: CASSLAGGHNEQFF. For the CDR3, the DNA is TGTGCCAGCAGTCTGGCGGGCGGACACAATGAGCAGTTCTTC.

Only a few counts were recorded for this clone. This rearrangement joins TRBV2 to TRBJ2-1; tentative D call: TRBD2 (5 bases). V was pared by 4 bases and J by 5 bases, with 9 bases between. The CDR3 is made up of 13 amino acids. Germline CDR1 is SNHLY and CDR2 is FYNNEI. CDR3 loop: CASSVGGNNEQFF. The CDR3 nucleotides read TGTGCCAGCAGTGTCGGAGGTAACAATGAGCAGTTCTTC.

The chain recombines TRBV19 with TRBJ1-6; D remains ambiguous. Between the trimmed V and J ends, which lost 6 bases and 0 bases, there was a span of 12 bases. This CDR3 contains 16 residues. Germline CDR1 LNHDA, CDR2 SQIVND (reference sequence). This CDR3 reads CASRAARISYNSPLHF. CDR3 nucleotides: TGTGCCAGTAGGGCCGCTAGAATCTCCTATAATTCACCCCTCCACTTT.

This chain uses TRBV10-3 with TRBJ1-1; the D gene is possibly TRBD1 (6 bases). This CDR3 has 13 amino acids. Germline CDR1 ENHRY, CDR2 SYGVKD. V was cut by 2 bases and J by 4 bases, with 8 bases left in between. CDR3 region: CAISEDRFTEAFF. CDR3 nucleotide sequence: TGTGCCATCAGTGAGGACAGGTTCACTGAAGCTTTCTTT.

V and J are TRBV5-1 and TRBJ1-5, with D unresolved. The V gene's germline CDR1 is SGHRS and CDR2 YFSETQ. Trimming stripped 0 bases from V and 0 bases from J, with 7 bases between. The CDR3 runs to 15 residues. The DNA of the CDR3 is TGCGCCAGCAGCTTGGACGGTAATAGCAATCAGCCCCAGCATTTT. Amino acids: CASSLDGNSNQPQHF.

The chain uses TRBV6-5 and TRBJ1-5, with D possibly TRBD1 on 6 matching bases. Germline CDR1 reads MNHEY; CDR2 reads SVGAGI. The CDR3 spans 14 residues. V lost 7 bases, J lost 1 base, and 11 bases lay in between. In DNA form, the CDR3 reads TGTGCCAGCACTTATACAGGGAGCAATCAGCCCCAGCATTTT. Amino acid sequence: CASTYTGSNQPQHF.

The chain uses TRBV27 and TRBJ1-3, with D unresolved. The CDR3 contains 14 residues. Trimming removed 5 bases at V and 0 bases at J, with 8 bases between. CDR1 and CDR2 from the germline V gene are MNHEY and SMNVEV (reference sequence). CDR3 in amino acids: CASSPQISGNTIYF. CDR3 coding DNA: TGTGCCAGCAGTCCCCAGATCTCTGGAAACACCATATATTTT.

This rearrangement joins TRBV19 to TRBJ1-5, with a weak D call TRBD1 (6 bases). V was pared by 5 bases and J by 0 bases, with 17 bases between. The germline V gene has CDR1 LNHDA and CDR2 SQIVND (reference sequence). This CDR3 has 17 residues. This CDR3 is CASSWLDSSYSNQPQHF. For the CDR3, the DNA is TGTGCCAGTAGTTGGCTGGACAGCTCATATAGCAATCAGCCCCAGCATTTT.

This clone was counted only a few times. This sequence joins TRBV30 and TRBJ1-6; 11 bases fit TRBD1. This CDR3 is 12 amino acids long. Per the germline V gene, CDR1 is GTSNPN and CDR2 is SVGIG (reference sequence). The V gene end was trimmed by 8 bases and the J gene end by 9 bases; junction bases not matched to a gene: 3. The CDR3 spells CARGTGGSPLHF. The CDR3 bases are TGTGCCCGTGGGACAGGGGGTTCACCCCTCCACTTT.

The chain joins TRBV19 to TRBJ1-6; 9 nucleotides align to TRBD1. This CDR3 contains 18 residues. V shed 1 base and J 4 bases; nucleotides not matched to a gene: 8. The germline gives CDR1 LNHDA, CDR2 SQIVND (reference sequence). The CDR3 is CASSIASRGQGYNSPLHF. In DNA, the CDR3 is TGTGCCAGTAGTATAGCCTCCCGCGGACAGGGGTATAATTCACCCCTCCACTTT.

The V and J genes are TRBV6-5 and TRBJ2-4, with TRBD1 matching over 10 bases. The V gene's germline CDR1 is MNHEY and CDR2 SVGAGI. V shed 0 bases, J shed 9 bases, and the junction held 5 bases outside the gene matches. This CDR3 is built from 15 residues. CDR3 in DNA: TGTGCCAGCAGTTACTCACGAGGGACAGGGGCCATTCAGTACTTC. Encoded protein: CASSYSRGTGAIQYF.

The chain joins TRBV30 to TRBJ2-5; 8 nucleotides match TRBD2. The trim removed 5 bases at V and 5 bases at J, leaving 10 bases unmatched. In germline, CDR1 is GTSNPN, CDR2 SVGIG (reference sequence). The CDR3 totals 14 residues. The CDR3 DNA reads as TGTGCCTGGTACCCGGGACTAGGGGTGGAGACCCAGTACTTC. Amino acids: CAWYPGLGVETQYF.